The 25 T cell receptor beta chains presented below share a single source sample, sequenced in a study of CD8+ T cells in alopecia areata. Extracted RNA was reverse transcribed, and the resulting cDNA served as sequencing template. Here immunoSEQ multiplex PCR was the method, and the copy in TCRdb shows in-frame clones only, minus some. The sample carries a few hundred thousand clones, about 56% recorded once. Material: CD8+ T cells sorted from blood. The source of these receptors is a human donor in good health.

This chain joins TRBV15 and TRBJ2-3; D may be TRBD1 (6 bases). This CDR3 has 14 residues. The V gene lost 5 bases and the J gene lost 2 bases, with 11 bases spanning the gap. The germline CDR1 and CDR2 sequences are LNHNV and YYDKDF (reference sequence). This CDR3 reads CATSGRGNTDTQYF. The CDR3 region has the DNA TGTGCCACCAGCGGCAGGGGAAACACAGATACGCAGTATTTT.

This chain joins TRBV29-1 and TRBJ2-1; 7 bases line up with TRBD1. CDR3 length equals 14 residues. CDR1 is SQVTM and CDR2 is ANQGSEA in the germline V gene. V lost 5 bases, J lost 4 bases, and 8 bases stayed unmatched. CDR3: CSVSDRERYNEQFF. CDR3 sequence (DNA): TGCAGCGTTTCTGACAGGGAGCGTTACAATGAGCAGTTCTTC.

This clone was found a few times. This sequence joins TRBV4-1 and TRBJ1-5; 7 nucleotides align to TRBD1. The trim removed 5 bases at V and 8 bases at J, leaving 9 bases unmatched. The length of the CDR3 is 14 residues. Germline CDR1 reads MGHRA; CDR2 reads YSYEKL. CDR3 DNA: TGCGCCAGCAGCGCTCGACAGGGTGGTGAGCCCCAGCATTTT. Encoded protein: CASSARQGGEPQHF.

The chain joins TRBV7-9 to TRBJ2-1; a weak D match, TRBD2 (6 bases). The CDR3 consists of 15 residues. V lost 5 bases to trimming and J lost 3 bases, with 14 bases between them. Germline CDR1 reads SEHNR; CDR2 reads FQNEAQ (reference sequence). DNA of the CDR3: TGTGCCAGCAGCCTCGGACCGGGACTCTACAATGAGCAGTTCTTC. Amino acids: CASSLGPGLYNEQFF.

The sample holds a few counts of this clone. V is TRBV19 and J is TRBJ2-2; either TRBD1 or TRBD2 may supply D (6 bases each). Trimming shortened V by 2 bases and J by 3 bases, and 16 bases separated the two germline ends. The CDR3 is 17 residues long. CDR1 and CDR2 (germline): LNHDA, SQIVND (reference sequence). This CDR3 is CASSISSRGQDTGELFF. The CDR3 DNA reads TGTGCCAGTAGTATATCGTCCCGGGGGCAGGACACCGGGGAGCTGTTTTTT.

This clone was observed many times. J is TRBJ1-2 and V is TRBV14; D is ambiguous. Trimming shortened V by 2 bases and J by 4 bases, and 8 bases separated the two germline ends. Germline values: CDR1 SGHDN, CDR2 FVKESK. The CDR3 runs to 13 residues. This CDR3 reads CASSQSRGYGYTF. The CDR3 DNA reads as TGTGCCAGCAGCCAAAGCCGGGGCTATGGCTACACCTTC.

The chain joins TRBV4-1 to TRBJ2-5; D gene uncertain. The CDR3 is 16 residues long. V lost 0 bases, J lost 7 bases, and 18 bases lay in between. Looked up from germline, CDR1 is MGHRA and CDR2 is YSYEKL. CDR3 coding DNA: TGCGCCAGCAGCCAAGAACAACGATTGGGGTCTGGGACCCAGTACTTC. Translated: CASSQEQRLGSGTQYF.

V is TRBV6-5 and J is TRBJ2-7, with D possibly being TRBD1 (6 bases). Looked up from germline, CDR1 is MNHEY and CDR2 is SVGAGI. This CDR3 contains 15 residues. Trimming shortened V by 6 bases and J by 2 bases, and 17 bases separated the two germline ends. CDR3 nucleotides: TGTGCCAGCAGCCCAACCCTGACAGGAACCTACGAGCAGTACTTC. Protein: CASSPTLTGTYEQYF.

This chain connects TRBV6-5 to TRBJ1-1; D may be TRBD1 (5 bases). There are 13 residues in the CDR3. The V gene's germline CDR1 is MNHEY and CDR2 SVGAGI. The ends were cut back, 2 bases at V and 3 bases at J, with 7 bases in the middle. The CDR3 region is CASSYQGYTEAFF. The CDR3 DNA follows: TGTGCCAGCAGTTACCAGGGCTACACTGAAGCTTTCTTT.

The chain joins TRBV27 to TRBJ1-1, with D hard to call. V lost 2 bases and J 0 bases, leaving 10 bases between the germline ends. The CDR3 loop spans 15 amino acids. CDR1 is MNHEY and CDR2 is SMNVEV in the germline V gene (reference sequence). The CDR3: CASSLIGAVNTEAFF. CDR3 DNA sequence: TGTGCCAGCAGTTTAATTGGCGCGGTGAACACTGAAGCTTTCTTT.

The V gene is TRBV27, the J gene TRBJ1-5, with D unresolved. V was cut by 2 bases and J by 5 bases, with 13 bases left in between. This CDR3 has 15 residues. CDR1 and CDR2 (germline): MNHEY, SMNVEV (reference sequence). The CDR3 DNA sequence: TGTGCCAGCAGTTTAGGAGGCCTCGCCTATCAGCCCCAGCATTTT. This translates into CASSLGGLAYQPQHF.

The rearrangement links TRBV9 to TRBJ2-7; D unclear. Germline V gene sequence: CDR1 SGDLS, CDR2 YYNGEE. The V and J ends lost 4 bases and 3 bases respectively, with 11 bases between them. This CDR3 has 13 amino acids. The CDR3 loop reads CASSPDPGYEQYF. CDR3 bases: TGTGCCAGCAGCCCGGACCCAGGCTACGAGCAGTACTTC.

The chain combines TRBV29-1 with TRBJ2-1, with 7 bases identical to TRBD1. The V gene's germline CDR1 is SQVTM and CDR2 ANQGSEA. The CDR3 extends over 14 amino acids. Germline trimming cut 7 bases from V and 0 bases from J; bases unmatched to any gene: 6. CDR3 sequence (DNA): TGCAGCGCCCTCGGACAGGTCTCCTACAATGAGCAGTTCTTC. Translation: CSALGQVSYNEQFF.

The rearrangement joins TRBV4-1 to TRBJ1-1; no definite D call. CDR3 length: 15 residues. CDR1 is MGHRA, CDR2 YSYEKL, per germline. Between the trimmed V and J ends, which lost 4 bases and 4 bases, there was a span of 16 bases. DNA for the CDR3: TGCGCCAGCAGCCTTACGGACGGGGAAACCACTGAAGCTTTCTTT. Translating gives CASSLTDGETTEAFF.

This clone has a handful of counts. This chain uses TRBV29-1 with TRBJ2-1; D is unresolved. V was pared by 3 bases and J by 3 bases, with 24 bases between. Germline V gene data show CDR1 as SQVTM and CDR2 as ANQGSEA. The CDR3 sequence is 18 residues long. In DNA, the CDR3 is TGCAGCGTTGAGATCGTGACTCCCAAACCCAAAATCTACAATGAGCAGTTCTTC. Translating it yields CSVEIVTPKPKIYNEQFF.

The chain joins TRBV5-1 to TRBJ2-3; a weak D match, TRBD1 (6 bases). V shed 5 bases and J shed 2 bases, with 12 bases lying between them. This CDR3 spans 14 amino acids. Germline V CDR1 and CDR2: SGHRS, YFSETQ. This CDR3 is CASSFDRFTDTQYF. CDR3 coding DNA: TGCGCCAGCAGTTTTGACAGGTTCACAGATACGCAGTATTTT.

This sequence joins TRBV30 and TRBJ1-1, with TRBD1 matching 10 bases. V dropped 2 bases and J dropped 5; count of bases not matched to a gene: 11. The CDR3 has 16 amino acids. Germline CDR1 GTSNPN, CDR2 SVGIG (reference sequence). The CDR3 spells CAWSKGTGATGTEAFF. In DNA, the CDR3 is TGTGCCTGGAGTAAGGGGACAGGGGCAACGGGTACTGAAGCTTTCTTT. The full variable domain, completed using reference TRBV30 and TRBJ1-1, is SQTIHQWPATLVQPVGSPLSLECTVEGTSNPNLYWYRQAAGRGLQLLFYSVGIGQISSEVPQNLSASRPQDRQFILSSKKLLLSDSGFYLCAWSKGTGATGTEAFFGQGTRLTVV.

The V and J genes are TRBV18 and TRBJ1-2; D not certain. This CDR3 comprises 11 residues. Germline values: CDR1 KGHSH, CDR2 LQKENI. Trimming removed 4 bases at V and 6 bases at J, with 6 bases between. The CDR3 reads CASSLENGYTF. In DNA, the CDR3 is TGTGCCAGCTCACTTGAGAATGGCTACACCTTC.

This rearrangement joins TRBV6-1 to TRBJ2-1, with TRBD2 matching 10 bases. The trim removed 7 bases at V and 6 bases at J, leaving 6 bases unmatched. The CDR3 totals 14 residues. Germline V CDR1 and CDR2: MNHNS, SASEGT. Here the CDR3 reads CASTEGLASNEQFF. The CDR3 nucleotides read TGTGCCAGCACCGAGGGACTAGCGAGCAATGAGCAGTTCTTC.

The chain couples TRBV9 to TRBJ2-3; TRBD2 aligns across 7 bases. V trimming: 4 bases; J trimming: 1 base; junction bases outside the gene matches: 9. The CDR3 is made up of 16 amino acids. The germline V gene encodes CDR1 SGDLS and CDR2 YYNGEE. For the CDR3, the DNA is TGTGCCAGCAGCTCCCCTCCGGCGGGAGGCACAGATACGCAGTATTTT. The encoded protein is CASSSPPAGGTDTQYF.

This sequence joins TRBV7-9 and TRBJ2-6; D remains ambiguous. This CDR3 is built from 15 residues. Germline assignment: CDR1 SEHNR and CDR2 FQNEAQ (reference sequence). The germline V and J ends were trimmed by 4 bases and 2 bases, with 9 bases remaining between them. The DNA of the CDR3 is TGTGCCAGCAGCTCCCCAGTCACTGGGGCCAACGTCCTGACTTTC. Protein: CASSSPVTGANVLTF.

This rearrangement joins TRBV30 to TRBJ1-4; tentatively, D is TRBD1 (5 bases). V was pared by 0 bases and J by 7 bases, with 15 bases between. Germline V gene lookup returns CDR1 GTSNPN and CDR2 SVGIG (reference sequence). The CDR3 contains 15 residues. The CDR3, as DNA: TGTGCCTGGAGTGTAGTAGGGCAGGGATTTGAAAAACTGTTTTTT. Encoded protein: CAWSVVGQGFEKLFF.

This clone was seen a handful of times. A far larger clone differs by one base, so this is likely a read error. The chain links TRBV4-2 to TRBJ2-4; 10 bases are a match to TRBD1. The V and J ends lost 1 base and 8 bases, in that order; junction bases with no gene match: 11. This CDR3 is built from 17 residues. Per germline, CDR1 LGHNA and CDR2 YNFKEQ. The CDR3 spells CASSQVALRQGADIQYF. CDR3 coding DNA: TGTGCCAGCAGCCAAGTTGCGTTGAGACAGGGGGCAGACATTCAGTACTTC.

The sample holds a few counts of this clone. The chain is built from TRBV6-6 and TRBJ1-3, with no clear D. Germline V CDR1 and CDR2: MNHNY, SVGAGI (reference sequence). Between the trimmed V and J ends, which lost 10 bases and 0 bases, there was a span of 10 bases. CDR3 length: 13 residues. The CDR3 loop is CAIAARSGNTIYF. Here the CDR3 DNA reads TGTGCCATCGCAGCCCGCTCTGGAAACACCATATATTTT.

The chain combines TRBV30 with TRBJ1-6, with D possibly TRBD1 on 6 matching bases. Per germline, CDR1 GTSNPN and CDR2 SVGIG (reference sequence). This CDR3 spans 14 amino acids. The ends were cut back, 1 base at V and 7 bases at J, with 11 bases in the middle. The DNA of the CDR3 is TGTGCCTGGAGTGAGGCAGGGGAAAATTCACCCCTCCACTTT. Its protein is CAWSEAGENSPLHF.